This passage covers 21 T cell receptor beta chains from one sample sequenced in a study of blood T cell repertoires in COVID-19 (dated by TCRdb to about 2020). The protocol used for the library was the immunoSEQ multiplex PCR assay. Held by TCRdb, this immuneACCESS table contains in-frame sequences only and omits some clones. Under half of the omission traces to an unresolved V gene where checked; the cause of the rest is unknown. The sample table contains under 150,000 clones; only one count was recorded for around 87% of them. The ten top clones hold around 3.3% of the sample. The sample comprised peripheral blood. The receptors were gathered from a woman between 55 and 75 years old with active COVID-19.

The chain has TRBV7-9 and TRBJ2-1; the match to TRBD2 covers 11 bases. The ends lost 4 bases at V and 5 bases at J; junction bases unmatched: 10. The CDR3 is 17 amino acids. The germline gives CDR1 SEHNR, CDR2 FQNEAQ (reference sequence). The CDR3 loop is CASSSLTSGTTNNEQFF. CDR3 in DNA: TGTGCCAGCAGCTCCCTGACTAGCGGGACCACCAACAATGAGCAGTTCTTC.

The chain combines TRBV6-2 or TRBV6-3 with TRBJ2-5; D is ambiguous. The germline V gene has CDR1 MNHEY and CDR2 SVGEGT. The length of the CDR3 is 13 residues. V was pared by 0 bases and J by 5 bases, with 7 bases between. For the CDR3, the DNA is TGTGCCAGCAGTTACTCGCAGCGCGAGACCCAGTACTTC. This encodes CASSYSQRETQYF.

This chain uses TRBV10-1 with TRBJ2-1; 9 nucleotides align to TRBD2. Per the germline V gene, CDR1 is WNHNN and CDR2 is SYGVQD (reference sequence). The ends lost 0 bases at V and 5 bases at J; junction bases unmatched: 2. The CDR3 covers 15 residues. The CDR3 DNA follows: TGCGCCAGCAGTGAGTCATTAGCGGGAGACAATGAGCAGTTCTTC. Protein: CASSESLAGDNEQFF.

V and J are TRBV2 and TRBJ1-1; 8 positions agree with TRBD1. The CDR3 runs to 15 residues. J was trimmed by 5 bases and V by 5 bases; bases with no gene match: 10. In germline, CDR1 is SNHLY, CDR2 FYNNEI. CDR3 sequence: CASSTRRRDRTEAFF. For the CDR3, the DNA is TGTGCCAGCAGTACACGACGGAGGGACAGGACTGAAGCTTTCTTT. Together with reference TRBV2 and TRBJ1-1, the CDR3 gives the full variable domain: EPEVTQTPSHQVTQMGQEVILRCVPISNHLYFYWYRQILGQKVEFLVSFYNNEISEKSEIFDDQFSVERPDGSNFTLKIRSTKLEDSAMYFCASSTRRRDRTEAFFGQGTRLTVV.

The V and J genes are TRBV10-2 and TRBJ1-3, with D perhaps TRBD1 (5 bases). Looked up from germline, CDR1 is WSHSY and CDR2 is SAAADI. The CDR3 covers 14 residues. With 3 bases removed from V and 3 bases from J, the gap between germline ends came to 9 bases. The CDR3 region has the DNA TGCGCCAGCAGTGACGGGGGATATGGAAACACCATATATTTT. Its protein is CASSDGGYGNTIYF.

This chain connects TRBV15 to TRBJ2-1; perhaps TRBD1 as D (6 bases). Trimming pared 1 base from V and 5 bases from J, leaving 12 bases between. Per the germline V gene, CDR1 is LNHNV and CDR2 is YYDKDF (reference sequence). The CDR3 is 15 residues long. The CDR3 DNA reads as TGTGCCACCAGCAGAGGCAAAAGGGGGAACAATGAGCAGTTCTTC. Amino acid sequence: CATSRGKRGNNEQFF.

The chain links TRBV21-1 to TRBJ2-7; the table's D call of TRBD2 was not tested on the DNA. TRBV21-1 is tagged as a pseudogene. The CDR3 is made up of 14 amino acids. The CDR3 loop reads CASSKGGAWVEQYF. In DNA, the CDR3 is TGTGCCAGCAGCAAAGGGGGAGCGTGGGTCGAGCAGTACTTC.

The genes are TRBV20-1 and TRBJ2-1, with 8 bases identical to TRBD2. Germline CDR1 and CDR2: DFQATT and SNEGSKA (reference sequence). This CDR3 comprises 15 residues. The V and J ends lost 3 bases and 1 base, in that order; junction bases with no gene match: 5. The CDR3 sequence is CSASPAGVSYNEQFF. The DNA for the CDR3 is TGCAGTGCTAGTCCAGCGGGGGTTTCCTACAATGAGCAGTTCTTC.

V and J are TRBV6-5 and TRBJ2-7; D is possibly TRBD2 (5 bases). V was clipped by 5 bases and J by 2 bases, with 16 bases between them. The CDR3 length is 15 residues. Germline CDR1 MNHEY, CDR2 SVGAGI. The CDR3 region is CASSTGLAATYEQYF. CDR3 coding DNA: TGTGCCAGCAGTACCGGGCTAGCTGCAACCTACGAGCAGTACTTC.

The chain uses TRBV2 and TRBJ2-5; the D is unclear. The CDR3 has 14 residues. Germline V gene lookup returns CDR1 SNHLY and CDR2 FYNNEI. Trimming left V 3 bases short and J 4 bases short, with 12 bases between. The CDR3 sequence is CASSEPPGVETQYF. CDR3 nucleotide sequence: TGTGCCAGCAGTGAGCCCCCCGGTGTAGAGACCCAGTACTTC.

The chain combines TRBV3-1 (or the pseudogene TRBV3-2) with TRBJ1-6, with 9 positions matching TRBD1. Germline-derived CDR1 and CDR2 are LGHDT and YNNKEL (reference sequence). CDR3 length: 15 amino acids. Unmatched junction bases numbered 13, after V lost 7 bases and J lost 12 bases. The CDR3 DNA reads as TGTGCCAGCACCCCGGGACAGGGATATCGTTTACCCCTCCACTTT. This gives the protein CASTPGQGYRLPLHF.

Written as DNA, the CDR3 is TGTGCCTGGAGAAAAGCCGGGACTAGCGTAAACGAGCAGTACTTC. Its translation: CAWRKAGTSVNEQYF. The chain links TRBV30 to TRBJ2-7; the match to TRBD2 covers 10 bases. Germline-derived CDR1 and CDR2 are GTSNPN and SVGIG (reference sequence). The CDR3 runs 15 residues. The V and J ends lost 3 bases and 5 bases, in that order; junction bases with no gene match: 10.

CDR3 in DNA: TGTGCCAGCAGTGAAACAGGGAGATATGGCTACACCTTC. This codes for CASSETGRYGYTF. The J gene is TRBJ1-2, the V gene TRBV2, with D maybe TRBD1 (6 bases). The CDR3 runs to 13 residues. V was shortened by 2 bases and J by 5 bases, with 9 bases between the two germline ends. Germline CDR1 is SNHLY and CDR2 is FYNNEI.

The genes are TRBV9 and TRBJ2-7, with D possibly matching TRBD1 (6 bases). Germline V gives CDR1 SGDLS, CDR2 YYNGEE. CDR3 length: 16 amino acids. The ends were cut back, 6 bases at V and 5 bases at J, with 24 bases in the middle. CDR3 in amino acids: CASTPHADRRLNEQYF. CDR3 coding DNA: TGTGCCAGCACCCCACACGCCGACAGGCGTCTCAACGAGCAGTACTTC.

This chain joins TRBV28 and TRBJ2-5, with 10 bases lining up with TRBD1. Germline CDR1 MDHEN, CDR2 SYDVKM. This CDR3 region has 16 residues. V lost 7 bases to trimming and J lost 2 bases; unmatched junction nucleotides: 10. CDR3 DNA: TGTGCCAGCACCCGGGGGGGGACAGGGGAGCAAGAGACCCAGTACTTC. It yields the protein CASTRGGTGEQETQYF. Based on the CDR3 plus reference TRBV28 and TRBJ2-5, the full variable domain is DVKVTQSSRYLVKRTGEKVFLECVQDMDHENMFWYRQDPGLGLRLIYFSYDVKMKEKGDIPEGYSVSREKKERFSLILESASTNQTSMYLCASTRGGTGEQETQYFGPGTRLLVL.

The chain carries TRBV27 and TRBJ2-7; maybe TRBD2 (9 bases). The ends were cut back, 6 bases at V and 6 bases at J, with 33 bases in the middle. Germline CDR1 is MNHEY and CDR2 is SMNVEV (reference sequence). The CDR3 covers 19 residues. The CDR3 DNA sequence: TGTGCCAGCAGCCTCGCTGGGGGGGCGGGAGGGCCAGGGGGCTCCGAGCAGTACTTC. This gives the protein CASSLAGGAGGPGGSEQYF.

The V and J genes are TRBV19 and TRBJ1-5; D ambiguous. This CDR3 region has 13 residues. CDR1 LNHDA and CDR2 SQIVND come from the germline V gene (reference sequence). V was shortened by 4 bases and J by 4 bases, with 8 bases between the two germline ends. CDR3 bases: TGTGCCAGTAGTACGTCCCGGAATCAGCCCCAGCATTTT. This sequence encodes CASSTSRNQPQHF.

The chain links TRBV7-9 to TRBJ2-1; TRBD2 matches at 9 bases. The CDR3 totals 16 residues. V shed 1 base, J shed 9 bases, and the junction held 10 bases outside the gene matches. CDR1 and CDR2 from the germline V gene are SEHNR and FQNEAQ (reference sequence). The CDR3 sequence: CASSLEAGGPLAEQFF. The CDR3, as DNA: TGTGCCAGCAGCTTAGAGGCGGGAGGGCCATTGGCTGAGCAGTTCTTC.

V gene TRBV6-5 combines with J gene TRBJ2-5, with 11 bases lining up with TRBD1. This CDR3 is 15 amino acids long. The V gene's germline CDR1 is MNHEY and CDR2 SVGAGI. V was clipped by 5 bases and J by 4 bases; unmatched bases: 6. The CDR3 DNA follows: TGTGCCAGCAGTCGGACAGGGGGCGCGGGAGAGACCCAGTACTTC. Its translation is CASSRTGGAGETQYF.

The rearrangement links TRBV12-5 to TRBJ2-3; D not resolved. V was pared by 1 base and J by 4 bases, with 9 bases between. The CDR3 contains 14 residues. From germline, CDR1 is LGHNT and CDR2 FRNRAP. The CDR3 is CASGLARSADTQYF. In DNA, the CDR3 is TGTGCTAGTGGTTTGGCGAGGTCCGCAGATACGCAGTATTTT.

CDR3 residues: CASSFVNVAKTGEAFF. CDR3 coding DNA: TGTGCCAGCAGCTTCGTGAATGTAGCAAAGACCGGTGAAGCTTTCTTT. The V call is TRBV7-9, the J call TRBJ1-1; D ambiguous. CDR1 and CDR2 from the germline V gene are SEHNR and FQNEAQ (reference sequence). The CDR3 has 16 amino acids. The V end lost 3 bases, the J end lost 7 bases, and 21 bases lay between the germline ends.